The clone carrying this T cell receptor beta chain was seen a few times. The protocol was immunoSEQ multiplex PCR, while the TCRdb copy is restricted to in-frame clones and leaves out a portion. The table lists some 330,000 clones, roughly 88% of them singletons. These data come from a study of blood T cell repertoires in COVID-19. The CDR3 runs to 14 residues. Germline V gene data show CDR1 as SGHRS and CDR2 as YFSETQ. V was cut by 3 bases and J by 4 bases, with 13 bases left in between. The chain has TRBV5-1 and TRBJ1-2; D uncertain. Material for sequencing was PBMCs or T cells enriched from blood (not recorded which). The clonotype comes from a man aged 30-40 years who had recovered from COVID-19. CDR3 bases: TGCGCCAGCAGCTCCGGCAACACGGGCTATGGCTACACCTTC. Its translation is CASSSGNTGYGYTF.